This T cell receptor (beta chain) was observed in a study of identifying expanded T cells in peripheral blood. Study outcomes and limitations: About 1.3 clones differed between technical replicates, versus about 15 and 19 over time.

Healthy donors had no documented immune events, such as infections, while sampled. Only one count was recorded for this clone. Its cognate antigen is unknown. Generated by immunoSEQ multiplex PCR, the TCRdb table keeps only in-frame clones and is missing some. The sample records 70,000 to 100,000 clones, roughly 90% being singletons. The sequence derives from a person aged 18 to 75 in good health. Source material: blood.

The CDR3 loop reads CASSPQVSSYEQYF. The CDR3 nucleotides read TGTGCCAGCAGCCCTCAGGTCTCCTCCTACGAGCAGTACTTC. V is TRBV11-2 and J is TRBJ2-7, with D uncertain. The V gene's germline CDR1 is SGHAT and CDR2 FQNNGV. Trimming stripped 5 bases from V and 0 bases from J, with 11 bases between. This CDR3 contains 14 residues. The whole variable domain, filled in from reference TRBV11-2 and TRBJ2-7, reads EAGVAQSPRYKIIEKRQSVAFWCNPISGHATLYWYQQILGQGPKLLIQFQNNGVVDDSQLPKDRFSAERLKGVDSTLKIQPAKLEDSAVYLCASSPQVSSYEQYFGPGTRLTVT.